This TCR beta chain was documented in a study of blood T cell repertoires in COVID-19. Study context: The study drew acute and convalescent COVID-19 samples from the United States, Italy and Spain.

Authors' methods: Estimation of nucleated cell counts was performed using reference gene primer amplification. Profiling relied on immunoSEQ multiplex PCR, and the TCRdb table lists in-frame clones only, not all of them. V and J calls and clone size come straight from that table; D and trimming were deduced from the DNA. The repertoire holds hundreds of thousands of clones, under 90% seen once, with over 8.5% in the top ten. Looked up from germline, CDR1 is MNHNS and CDR2 is SASEGT. V gave up 0 bases and J gave up 6 bases; unmatched junction bases: 2. This CDR3 has 15 amino acids. Sequencing was done on a sample of peripheral blood. This chain links TRBV6-1 with TRBJ1-6; TRBD1 agrees at 7 bases. The TCR was taken from a woman in her forties or fifties who had recovered from COVID-19. The CDR3 sequence: CASSEAGQTNSPLHF. As DNA, the CDR3 is TGTGCCAGCAGTGAAGCGGGACAGACTAATTCACCCCTCCACTTT.